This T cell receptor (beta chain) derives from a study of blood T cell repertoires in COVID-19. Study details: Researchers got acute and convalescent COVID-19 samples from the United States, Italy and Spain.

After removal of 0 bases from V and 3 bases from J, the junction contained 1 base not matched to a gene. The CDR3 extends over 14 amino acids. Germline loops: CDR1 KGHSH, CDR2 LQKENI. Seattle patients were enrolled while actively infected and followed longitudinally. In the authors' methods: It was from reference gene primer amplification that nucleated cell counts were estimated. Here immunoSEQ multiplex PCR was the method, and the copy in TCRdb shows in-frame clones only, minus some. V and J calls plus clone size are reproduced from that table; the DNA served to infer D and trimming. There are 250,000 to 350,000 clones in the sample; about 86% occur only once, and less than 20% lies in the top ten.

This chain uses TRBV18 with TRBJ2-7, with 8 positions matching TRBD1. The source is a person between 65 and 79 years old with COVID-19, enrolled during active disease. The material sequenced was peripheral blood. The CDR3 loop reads CASSPPTGGYEQYF. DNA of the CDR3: TGTGCCAGCTCACCACCTACAGGGGGCTACGAGCAGTACTTC.